The following is a T cell receptor (beta chain) sequence with its context. Clones were read by immunoSEQ multiplex PCR, and TCRdb kept only the in-frame ones, dropping some. Of tens of thousands of clones in the sample, about 87% were seen once. These data are taken from a study of control samples from healthy donors and cancer patients. Trimming removed 1 base at V and 5 bases at J, with 11 bases between. Per germline, CDR1 SEHNR and CDR2 FQNEAQ (reference sequence). The CDR3 sequence is 14 residues long. The sequenced sample consisted of blood. The gene calls are TRBV7-9 and TRBJ1-1; D possibly corresponds to TRBD1 (5 bases). The sequence was collected from a woman in her seventies in good health. This CDR3 reads CASSLGEGRTEAFF. The CDR3 bases are TGTGCCAGCAGCTTAGGTGAGGGGCGGACTGAAGCTTTCTTT. The full variable domain, rest sourced from reference TRBV7-9 and TRBJ1-1, is DTGVSQNPRHKITKRGQNVTFRCDPISEHNRLYWYRQTLGQGPEFLTYFQNEAQLEKSRLLSDRFSAERPKGSFSTLEIQRTEQGDSAMYLCASSLGEGRTEAFFGQGTRLTVV.